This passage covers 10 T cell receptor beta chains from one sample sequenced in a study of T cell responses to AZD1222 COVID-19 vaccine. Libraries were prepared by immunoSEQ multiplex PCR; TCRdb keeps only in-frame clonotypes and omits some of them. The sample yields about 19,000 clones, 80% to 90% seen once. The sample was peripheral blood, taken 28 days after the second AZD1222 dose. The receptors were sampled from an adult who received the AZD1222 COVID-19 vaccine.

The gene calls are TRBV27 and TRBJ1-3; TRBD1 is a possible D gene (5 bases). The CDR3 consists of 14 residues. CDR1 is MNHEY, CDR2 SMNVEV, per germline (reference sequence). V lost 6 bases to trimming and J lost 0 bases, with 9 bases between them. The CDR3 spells CASRGPSSGNTIYF. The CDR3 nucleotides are TGTGCCAGCAGGGGACCGAGCTCTGGAAACACCATATATTTT.

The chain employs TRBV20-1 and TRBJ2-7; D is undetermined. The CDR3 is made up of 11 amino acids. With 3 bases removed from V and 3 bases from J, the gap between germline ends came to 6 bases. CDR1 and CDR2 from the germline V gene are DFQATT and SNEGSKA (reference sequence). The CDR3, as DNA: TGCAGTGCTAGTGGCGGCTACGAGCAGTACTTC. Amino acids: CSASGGYEQYF.

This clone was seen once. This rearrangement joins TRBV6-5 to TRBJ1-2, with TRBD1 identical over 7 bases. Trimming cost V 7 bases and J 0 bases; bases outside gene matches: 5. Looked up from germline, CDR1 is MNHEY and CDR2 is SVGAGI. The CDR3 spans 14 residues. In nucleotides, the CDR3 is TGTGCCAGCAACGCCAGGGGGGCTAACTATGGCTACACCTTC. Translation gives CASNARGANYGYTF.

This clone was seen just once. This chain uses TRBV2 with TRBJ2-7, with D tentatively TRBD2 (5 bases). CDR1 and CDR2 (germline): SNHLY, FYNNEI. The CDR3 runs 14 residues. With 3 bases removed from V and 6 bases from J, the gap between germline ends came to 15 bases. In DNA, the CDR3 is TGTGCCAGCAGTGACCGGGGTCCACCATCCGAGCAGTACTTC. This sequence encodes CASSDRGPPSEQYF. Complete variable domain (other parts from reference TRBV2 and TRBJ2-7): EPEVTQTPSHQVTQMGQEVILRCVPISNHLYFYWYRQILGQKVEFLVSFYNNEISEKSEIFDDQFSVERPDGSNFTLKIRSTKLEDSAMYFCASSDRGPPSEQYFGPGTRLTVT.

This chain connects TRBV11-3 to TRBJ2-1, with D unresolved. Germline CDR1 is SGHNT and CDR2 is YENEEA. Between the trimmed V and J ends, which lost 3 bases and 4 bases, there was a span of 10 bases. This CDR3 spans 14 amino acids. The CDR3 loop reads CASSFNTGYNEQFF. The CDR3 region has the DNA TGTGCCAGCAGCTTCAATACGGGTTACAATGAGCAGTTCTTC. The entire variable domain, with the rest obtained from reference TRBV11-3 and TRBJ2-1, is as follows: EAGVVQSPRYKIIEKKQPVAFWCNPISGHNTLYWYLQNLGQGPELLIRYENEEAVDDSQLPKDRFSAERLKGVDSTLKIQPAELGDSAVYLCASSFNTGYNEQFFGPGTRLTVL.

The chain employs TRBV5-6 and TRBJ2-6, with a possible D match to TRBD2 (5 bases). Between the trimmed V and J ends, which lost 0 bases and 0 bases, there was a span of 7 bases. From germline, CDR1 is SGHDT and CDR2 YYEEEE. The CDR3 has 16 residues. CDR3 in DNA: TGTGCCAGCAGCTTGGAGCGGAGCTCTGGGGCCAACGTCCTGACTTTC. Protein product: CASSLERSSGANVLTF.

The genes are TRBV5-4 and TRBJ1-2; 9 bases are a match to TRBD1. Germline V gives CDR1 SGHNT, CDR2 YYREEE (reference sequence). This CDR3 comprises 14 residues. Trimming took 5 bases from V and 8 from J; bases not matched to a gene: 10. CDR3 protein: CASRTGQGRGGYTF. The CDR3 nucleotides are TGTGCCAGCAGGACTGGACAGGGGAGGGGAGGCTACACCTTC.

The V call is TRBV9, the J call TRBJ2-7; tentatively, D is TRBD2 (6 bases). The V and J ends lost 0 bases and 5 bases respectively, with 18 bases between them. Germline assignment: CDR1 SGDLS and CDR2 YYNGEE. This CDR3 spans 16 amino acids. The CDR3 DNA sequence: TGTGCCAGCAGCGTAGTAGGCGGGGCAGGGCCGAACGAGCAGTACTTC. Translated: CASSVVGGAGPNEQYF.

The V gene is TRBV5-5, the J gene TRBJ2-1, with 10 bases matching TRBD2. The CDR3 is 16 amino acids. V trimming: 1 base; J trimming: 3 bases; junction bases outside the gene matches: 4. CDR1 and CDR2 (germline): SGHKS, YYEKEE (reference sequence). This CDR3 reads CASSLTSGTVYNEQFF. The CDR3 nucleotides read TGTGCCAGCAGCTTGACTAGCGGGACGGTCTACAATGAGCAGTTCTTC.

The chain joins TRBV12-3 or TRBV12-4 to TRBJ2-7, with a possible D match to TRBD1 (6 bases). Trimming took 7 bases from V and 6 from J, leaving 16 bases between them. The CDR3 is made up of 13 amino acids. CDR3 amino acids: CASTTSPRGEQYF. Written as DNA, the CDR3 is TGTGCCAGCACCACCTCCCCCAGGGGCGAGCAGTACTTC.